This TCR beta chain was sequenced in a study of T cell repertoires in cytomegalovirus infection. As for this clonotype: Its specificity is unknown.

MiXCR was run by TCRdb on the reads, yielding one entry per CDR3 protein. The sample has 550,000 to 850,000 distinct CDR3 sequences; about 30% are singletons. Trimming removed 3 bases from V and 9 bases from J, with 12 bases in between. Germline lookup yields CDR1 SGHTA and CDR2 FQGNSA. This CDR3 has 13 amino acids. The sequencing used cultured PBMCs, collected from culture after CMV antigen stimulation. This TCR came from a human donor in good health (CMV status not recorded). Some clones in this sample may be carry-over from other donors' samples. The V call is TRBV7-2, the J call TRBJ2-1; D is perhaps TRBD1 (6 bases). The CDR3 reads CASSFRQGSEQFF. The CDR3 coding sequence is TGTGCCAGCAGCTTCCGGCAGGGGTCTGAGCAGTTCTTC.